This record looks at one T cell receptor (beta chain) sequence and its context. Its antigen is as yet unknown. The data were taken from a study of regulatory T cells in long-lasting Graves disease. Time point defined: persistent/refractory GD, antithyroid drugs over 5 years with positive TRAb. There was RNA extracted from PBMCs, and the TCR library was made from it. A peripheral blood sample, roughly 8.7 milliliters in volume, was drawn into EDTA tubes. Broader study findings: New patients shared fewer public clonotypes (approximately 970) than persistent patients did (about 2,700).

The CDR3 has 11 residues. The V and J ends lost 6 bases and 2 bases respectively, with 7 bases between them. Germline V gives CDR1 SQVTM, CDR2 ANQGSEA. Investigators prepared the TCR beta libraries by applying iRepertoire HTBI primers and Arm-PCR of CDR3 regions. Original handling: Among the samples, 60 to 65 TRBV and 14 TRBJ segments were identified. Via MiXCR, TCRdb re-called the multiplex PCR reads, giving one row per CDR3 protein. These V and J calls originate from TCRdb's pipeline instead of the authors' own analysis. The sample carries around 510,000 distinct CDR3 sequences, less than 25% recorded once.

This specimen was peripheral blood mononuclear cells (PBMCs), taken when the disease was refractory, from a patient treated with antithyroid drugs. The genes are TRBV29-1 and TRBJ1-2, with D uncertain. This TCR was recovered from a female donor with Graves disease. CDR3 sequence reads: CSVLDNYGYTF. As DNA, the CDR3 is TGCAGCGTCCTGGACAACTATGGCTACACCTTC.